The following is a TCR beta chain sequence with its context. Antigen unknown. The PCR used 60 Vbeta and 13 Jbeta primers. Original processing methods: Later, tens of millions of unique TCR beta chains were counted in an analysis, and approximately 10 million of them were shared. Sequenced by immunoSEQ multiplex PCR; TCRdb stores in-frame clones only, minus some. The DNA gave D and trimming, while V, J and clone size come from that table. This table has about 130,000 clones, under 90% appearing once. This entry comes from a study of cytomegalovirus exposure and HLA in healthy donors. In germline, CDR1 is GTSNPN, CDR2 SVGIG (reference sequence). The CDR3 consists of 14 residues. The ends were cut back, 7 bases at V and 0 bases at J, with 13 bases in the middle. Donors consisted of healthy bone marrow donors. Study outcomes and limitations: What TCR beta sequences reportedly achieved was accurate prediction of HLA-A and HLA-B alleles in most subjects. In vitro confirmation showed three CMV-associated chains to be CMV antigen specific.

The J gene is TRBJ2-1, the V gene TRBV30; weak D call: TRBD1 (5 bases). The sequence was obtained from a woman between 35 and 50 years old in good health and CMV-seropositive. The sequencing sample was made of PBMCs. CDR3 in amino acids: CASQRGSSYNEQFF. In nucleotides, the CDR3 is TGTGCCTCCCAAAGGGGTTCCTCCTACAATGAGCAGTTCTTC.